The rows below give T cell receptor beta chains drawn from one sample of a study of T cells in Graves' hyperthyroidism and ophthalmopathy. TCRdb re-analysed the multiplex PCR reads in MiXCR, keeping a single row per CDR3 protein. The data hold 800,000 or so distinct CDR3 sequences, with approximately 40% observed a single time. Sample: blood. These receptors originate from a man between 18 and 35 years old with Graves' hyperthyroidism. The CDR3 runs from the conserved cysteine through the conserved F or W. Each record gives: CDR3 protein, CDR3 DNA, clone size, V gene, D gene, J gene. D genes are given only for firm matches. A clone size is listed for some rows: how often the clone was seen (once, few, many), or a class if it is expanded.

CDR3 protein: CASSIVGEEGTKAFF
CDR3 DNA: TGTGCCAGTAGTATAGTCGGGGAGGAAGGAACGAAAGCTTTCTTT
clone size: many
V gene: TRBV19
D gene: -
J gene: TRBJ1-1

CDR3 protein: CASSYGPRMGQPQHF
CDR3 DNA: TGTGCCAGCAGTTACGGACCTCGCATGGGTCAGCCCCAGCATTTT
clone size: few
V gene: TRBV6-6
D gene: -
J gene: TRBJ1-5

CDR3 protein: CATSRDHIGRRSDAYSGNTIYF
CDR3 DNA: TGTGCCACCAGCAGAGATCATATTGGTCGACGGTCGGATGCTTACTCTGGAAACACCATATATTTT
clone size: few
V gene: TRBV15
D gene: -
J gene: TRBJ1-3

CDR3 protein: CASSESAGGFTEAFF
CDR3 DNA: TGTGCCAGCAGTGAATCCGCAGGGGGATTCACTGAAGCTTTCTTT
clone size: many
V gene: TRBV25-1
D gene: TRBD1
J gene: TRBJ1-1

CDR3 protein: CASSDTEETQYF
CDR3 DNA: TGTGCCAGCAGCGACACCGAAGAGACCCAGTACTTC
clone size: many
V gene: TRBV13
D gene: -
J gene: TRBJ2-5

CDR3 protein: CAPRNTIYF
CDR3 DNA: TGTGCCCCAAGAAACACCATATATTTT
clone size: -
V gene: TRBV24-1
D gene: -
J gene: TRBJ1-3

CDR3 protein: CASSPTGQYSNTEAFF
CDR3 DNA: TGTGCCAGCAGCCCTACGGGACAGTACTCGAACACTGAAGCTTTCTTT
clone size: -
V gene: TRBV14
D gene: TRBD1
J gene: TRBJ1-1

CDR3 protein: CASTSGQVTEAFF
CDR3 DNA: TGTGCCAGCACCTCCGGACAGGTCACTGAAGCTTTCTTT
clone size: many
V gene: TRBV2
D gene: TRBD1
J gene: TRBJ1-1

CDR3 protein: CASYGRGRGNTIYF
CDR3 DNA: TGTGCCAGCTACGGCCGGGGTCGCGGGAACACCATATATTTT
clone size: -
V gene: TRBV12-3/TRBV12-4
D gene: -
J gene: TRBJ1-3

CDR3 protein: CASSPDGSVRAQHF
CDR3 DNA: TGTGCCAGCAGCCCCGATGGGTCTGTACGAGCCCAGCATTTT
clone size: few
V gene: TRBV2
D gene: -
J gene: TRBJ1-5

CDR3 protein: CSVETPNTEAFF
CDR3 DNA: TGCAGCGTTGAAACCCCGAACACTGAAGCTTTCTTT
clone size: -
V gene: TRBV29-1
D gene: -
J gene: TRBJ1-1

CDR3 protein: CASSQDRRSAYEQYF
CDR3 DNA: TGTGCCAGCAGCCAAGATAGACGGTCCGCCTACGAGCAGTACTTC
clone size: -
V gene: TRBV3-1
D gene: -
J gene: TRBJ2-7

CDR3 protein: CASSLDWQLNTGELFF
CDR3 DNA: TGTGCCAGCAGCTTAGATTGGCAGTTAAACACCGGGGAGCTGTTTTTT
clone size: -
V gene: TRBV11-2
D gene: -
J gene: TRBJ2-2

CDR3 protein: CASSFTGGGEKLFF
CDR3 DNA: TGTGCCAGCAGCTTCACAGGGGGCGGAGAAAAACTGTTTTTT
clone size: many
V gene: TRBV7-2
D gene: TRBD1
J gene: TRBJ1-4

CDR3 protein: CSAREGTSGEKLFF
CDR3 DNA: TGCAGTGCTAGAGAGGGGACAAGTGGTGAAAAACTGTTTTTT
clone size: -
V gene: TRBV20-1
D gene: -
J gene: TRBJ1-4

CDR3 protein: CASMGPRLLNTIYF
CDR3 DNA: TGTGCCAGTATGGGGCCCAGGTTGCTGAACACCATATATTTT
clone size: -
V gene: TRBV19
D gene: -
J gene: TRBJ1-3

CDR3 protein: CATGTEETQYF
CDR3 DNA: TGTGCCACCGGGACAGAAGAGACCCAGTACTTC
clone size: -
V gene: TRBV10-3
D gene: TRBD1
J gene: TRBJ2-5

CDR3 protein: CASSLPSGLAGGETQYF
CDR3 DNA: TGTGCCAGCAGCTTACCCTCGGGACTAGCGGGAGGAGAGACCCAGTACTTC
clone size: -
V gene: TRBV2
D gene: TRBD2
J gene: TRBJ2-5

CDR3 protein: CASSFSGSLYEQYF
CDR3 DNA: TGTGCCAGCAGCTTTAGCGGGAGCCTCTACGAGCAGTACTTC
clone size: -
V gene: TRBV7-9
D gene: TRBD2
J gene: TRBJ2-7

CDR3 protein: CASDDSEAFF
CDR3 DNA: TGTGCCAGCGACGACTCTGAAGCTTTCTTT
clone size: few
V gene: TRBV7-9
D gene: -
J gene: TRBJ1-1

CDR3 protein: CSVVSSYEQYF
CDR3 DNA: TGCAGCGTGGTCAGCTCCTACGAGCAGTACTTC
clone size: many
V gene: TRBV29-1
D gene: -
J gene: TRBJ2-7

CDR3 protein: CASSPLTSGTKETQYF
CDR3 DNA: TGTGCCAGCAGTCCTTTGACTAGCGGGACTAAAGAGACCCAGTACTTC
clone size: few
V gene: TRBV11-2
D gene: TRBD2
J gene: TRBJ2-5

CDR3 protein: CASRGQGEGGELFF
CDR3 DNA: TGTGCCAGCAGAGGACAGGGGGAGGGCGGGGAGCTGTTTTTT
clone size: once
V gene: TRBV5-6
D gene: TRBD1
J gene: TRBJ2-2

CDR3 protein: CASSYQASYNSPLHF
CDR3 DNA: TGTGCCAGCAGTTATCAGGCCTCCTATAATTCACCCCTCCACTTT
clone size: few
V gene: TRBV6-5
D gene: -
J gene: TRBJ1-6

CDR3 protein: CASSPLAVAYEQYF
CDR3 DNA: TGTGCCAGCAGCCCCCTTGCGGTCGCCTACGAGCAGTACTTC
clone size: -
V gene: TRBV7-9
D gene: -
J gene: TRBJ2-7

CDR3 protein: CSAPWGEPYEQYF
CDR3 DNA: TGCAGTGCTCCCTGGGGGGAACCCTACGAGCAGTACTTC
clone size: few
V gene: TRBV20-1
D gene: -
J gene: TRBJ2-7

CDR3 protein: CSAPDRRYEQYF
CDR3 DNA: TGCAGTGCCCCGGACAGGAGATACGAGCAGTACTTC
clone size: -
V gene: TRBV20-1
D gene: TRBD1
J gene: TRBJ2-7

CDR3 protein: CASSLEVASVNTGELFF
CDR3 DNA: TGTGCCAGCAGCTTAGAGGTGGCTAGCGTAAACACCGGGGAGCTGTTTTTT
clone size: -
V gene: TRBV7-8
D gene: -
J gene: TRBJ2-2

CDR3 protein: CASNTLGVAGETQYF
CDR3 DNA: TGTGCCAGCAACACGCTAGGGGTAGCTGGAGAGACCCAGTACTTC
clone size: many
V gene: TRBV11-2
D gene: -
J gene: TRBJ2-5

CDR3 protein: CSVVRGSYEQYF
CDR3 DNA: TGCAGCGTTGTAAGGGGTTCCTACGAGCAGTACTTC
clone size: many
V gene: TRBV29-1
D gene: -
J gene: TRBJ2-7

CDR3 protein: CASSPFRDTMYEQYF
CDR3 DNA: TGTGCCAGCTCACCTTTCCGGGACACCATGTACGAGCAGTACTTC
clone size: -
V gene: TRBV18
D gene: -
J gene: TRBJ2-7

CDR3 protein: CASSYRQGFNEKLFF
CDR3 DNA: TGTGCCAGCAGTTACCGACAGGGGTTTAATGAAAAACTGTTTTTT
clone size: -
V gene: TRBV6-5
D gene: TRBD1
J gene: TRBJ1-4

CDR3 protein: CSVVQANTEAFF
CDR3 DNA: TGCAGCGTTGTCCAGGCGAACACTGAAGCTTTCTTT
clone size: many
V gene: TRBV29-1
D gene: -
J gene: TRBJ1-1

CDR3 protein: CSARLAGNQETQYF
CDR3 DNA: TGCAGCGCCCGACTAGCGGGAAATCAAGAGACCCAGTACTTC
clone size: many
V gene: TRBV29-1
D gene: TRBD2
J gene: TRBJ2-5

CDR3 protein: CASSPMGAYEQYF
CDR3 DNA: TGTGCCAGCAGCCCCATGGGAGCCTACGAGCAGTACTTC
clone size: -
V gene: TRBV7-9
D gene: -
J gene: TRBJ2-7

CDR3 protein: CASSQVGRGLRGGYTF
CDR3 DNA: TGCGCCAGCAGCCAAGTAGGCAGGGGGCTACGTGGAGGCTACACCTTC
clone size: -
V gene: TRBV4-1
D gene: TRBD1
J gene: TRBJ1-2

CDR3 protein: CASSIEGTGRMYGYTF
CDR3 DNA: TGTGCCAGCAGTATCGAGGGGACAGGGAGGATGTATGGCTACACCTTC
clone size: few
V gene: TRBV12-3/TRBV12-4
D gene: TRBD1
J gene: TRBJ1-2

CDR3 protein: CASGNPAFDNQPQHF
CDR3 DNA: TGTGCCAGCGGAAACCCAGCGTTCGACAATCAGCCCCAGCATTTT
clone size: -
V gene: TRBV7-9
D gene: -
J gene: TRBJ1-5

CDR3 protein: CASTRAGGRETQYF
CDR3 DNA: TGTGCCAGCACACGAGCGGGGGGGCGTGAGACCCAGTACTTC
clone size: many
V gene: TRBV2
D gene: TRBD2
J gene: TRBJ2-5

CDR3 protein: CASSFNGGSQETQYF
CDR3 DNA: TGTGCCAGCAGCTTTAACGGGGGGAGCCAAGAGACCCAGTACTTC
clone size: -
V gene: TRBV7-2
D gene: TRBD2
J gene: TRBJ2-5

CDR3 protein: CASSELDGGDGGYTF
CDR3 DNA: TGTGCCAGCAGCGAACTGGACGGAGGTGATGGTGGCTACACCTTC
clone size: many
V gene: TRBV2
D gene: -
J gene: TRBJ1-2

CDR3 protein: CASSYGGGTIYF
CDR3 DNA: TGTGCCAGCAGTTACGGAGGAGGCACCATATATTTT
clone size: -
V gene: TRBV6-5
D gene: -
J gene: TRBJ1-3

CDR3 protein: CVSSRDSAEKLFF
CDR3 DNA: TGTGTCTCCAGTAGAGACTCAGCCGAAAAACTGTTTTTT
clone size: -
V gene: TRBV19
D gene: -
J gene: TRBJ1-4

CDR3 protein: CASSVSGGVLYEQYF
CDR3 DNA: TGTGCCAGCAGTGTTTCAGGGGGCGTGTTGTACGAGCAGTACTTC
clone size: few
V gene: TRBV12-3/TRBV12-4
D gene: TRBD1
J gene: TRBJ2-7

CDR3 protein: CASSRENEKLFF
CDR3 DNA: TGTGCCAGCAGCAGGGAGAATGAAAAACTGTTTTTT
clone size: many
V gene: TRBV13
D gene: -
J gene: TRBJ1-4

CDR3 protein: CASSLEGSGGGYEQYF
CDR3 DNA: TGTGCCAGCAGCTTAGAGGGTTCGGGAGGGGGCTACGAGCAGTACTTC
clone size: few
V gene: TRBV7-6
D gene: TRBD2
J gene: TRBJ2-7